Presented here are 20 T cell receptor beta chains from one specimen sequenced in a study of blood T cell repertoires in COVID-19. Measured with immunoSEQ multiplex PCR; TCRdb has only the in-frame clones, and not every one. Found here are under 350,000 clones, 85% to 90% of them singletons; the top ten hold about 4.2%. Sequences were obtained from PBMCs or T cells enriched from blood (not recorded which). The receptor set was obtained from a man younger than 45 who had recovered from COVID-19.

The chain carries TRBV11-3 and TRBJ2-2; 7 nucleotides align to TRBD2. The CDR3 contains 14 residues. Germline V gene data show CDR1 as SGHNT and CDR2 as YENEEA. The ends lost 1 base at V and 6 bases at J; junction bases unmatched: 2. CDR3 sequence reads: CASSLGGRAGELFF. CDR3 bases: TGTGCCAGCAGCTTAGGGGGGAGGGCCGGGGAGCTGTTTTTT.

V and J are TRBV27 and TRBJ2-3; a weak D match, TRBD2 (6 bases). The CDR3 contains 15 residues. Germline CDR1 and CDR2: MNHEY and SMNVEV (reference sequence). Deletions cut 8 bases from V and 4 bases from J, with 19 bases between. The chain's CDR3 is CASGVGRGVADTQYF. In nucleotides, the CDR3 is TGTGCCAGCGGGGTGGGGCGCGGGGTGGCAGATACGCAGTATTTT.

This clone was seen a few times. The chain combines TRBV16 with TRBJ1-5; unclear D gene. Germline loops: CDR1 KGHSY, CDR2 FQNENV. V lost 4 bases, J lost 0 bases, and 4 bases lay in between. The CDR3 has 13 residues. The CDR3 DNA reads as TGTGCCAGCAGCCTTAGTAGCAATCAGCCCCAGCATTTT. It codes for CASSLSSNQPQHF.

The V call is TRBV28, the J call TRBJ1-2, with 10 positions matching TRBD1. The CDR3 runs to 15 residues. Germline loops: CDR1 MDHEN, CDR2 SYDVKM. With V trimmed by 6 bases and J by 2 bases, 6 bases remained unmatched. DNA for the CDR3: TGTGCCAGCAGCCGACGGACAGGGGGAAACTATGGCTACACCTTC. It is translated as CASSRRTGGNYGYTF.

J is TRBJ1-2 and V is TRBV29-1, with D maybe TRBD1 (5 bases). Per germline, CDR1 SQVTM and CDR2 ANQGSEA. This CDR3 contains 13 residues. Between the trimmed V and J ends, which lost 8 bases and 4 bases, there was a span of 17 bases. Here the CDR3 reads CSTQGEAAYGYTF. CDR3 DNA: TGCAGCACCCAAGGGGAAGCAGCCTATGGCTACACCTTC.

This chain uses TRBV2 with TRBJ1-4; 8 positions agree with TRBD1. J was trimmed by 7 bases and V by 9 bases; bases with no gene match: 10. This CDR3 has 14 amino acids. Germline lookup yields CDR1 SNHLY and CDR2 FYNNEI. The CDR3 DNA reads TGTGCCAGTGTGACGGAGACAGGGGCTGAAAAACTGTTTTTT. Translating it yields CASVTETGAEKLFF.

This clone was observed many times. The chain carries TRBV10-3 and TRBJ2-7; TRBD2 might be the D (5 bases). The CDR3 has 16 residues. Trimming left V 0 bases short and J 0 bases short, with 12 bases between. Germline V gene sequence: CDR1 ENHRY, CDR2 SYGVKD. CDR3 residues: CAISESRADLSYEQYF. The CDR3 coding sequence is TGTGCCATCAGTGAGTCGCGGGCAGATCTCTCCTACGAGCAGTACTTC.

V gene TRBV11-3 combines with J gene TRBJ1-3; a weak D match, TRBD1 (5 bases). This CDR3 is built from 15 residues. The ends were cut back, 4 bases at V and 2 bases at J, with 12 bases in the middle. Germline V gene data show CDR1 as SGHNT and CDR2 as YENEEA. The CDR3 bases are TGTGCCAGCAGCTCCCGGCAGGGTACTGGAAACACCATATATTTT. Translation: CASSSRQGTGNTIYF.

The chain is built from TRBV18 and TRBJ1-2; 8 bases fit TRBD1. In germline, CDR1 is KGHSH, CDR2 LQKENI. The length of the CDR3 is 18 residues. J lost 4 bases, V lost 5 bases, and 18 bases had no gene match. In DNA form, the CDR3 reads TGTGCCAGCTCAGCAGAGACAGGGGCCATCTACACCCGCTATGGCTACACCTTC. Translation gives CASSAETGAIYTRYGYTF.

This chain connects TRBV27 to TRBJ1-1, with a possible D match to TRBD1 (6 bases). Per germline, CDR1 MNHEY and CDR2 SMNVEV (reference sequence). V was trimmed by 8 bases and J by 3 bases, leaving 22 bases between them. This CDR3 is built from 16 residues. The CDR3 sequence is CASVQGKSPVYTEAFF. As DNA, the CDR3 is TGTGCCAGCGTCCAGGGGAAAAGTCCGGTGTACACTGAAGCTTTCTTT.

There are a few counts of this clone. The V gene is TRBV28, the J gene TRBJ1-5; weak D call: TRBD1 (5 bases). This CDR3 is 15 amino acids long. With 6 bases removed from V and 0 bases from J, the gap between germline ends came to 12 bases. The germline V gene has CDR1 MDHEN and CDR2 SYDVKM. The CDR3 region has the DNA TGTGCCAGCAGGATTTCCGACAGTAGCAATCAGCCCCAGCATTTT. Protein sequence: CASRISDSSNQPQHF.

J is TRBJ2-7 and V is TRBV3-1 (or the pseudogene TRBV3-2), with TRBD2 matching 11 bases. From germline, CDR1 is LGHDT and CDR2 YNNKEL (reference sequence). The J segment lost 9 bases and the V segment lost 4 bases, leaving 11 bases of the junction unmatched. The CDR3 is 15 residues long. CDR3 sequence (DNA): TGTGCCAGCAGCCTGGGATCTAGCGGGGGGCCGAGGCAGTACTTC. Its translation: CASSLGSSGGPRQYF.

This clone was picked up many times. The V call is TRBV21-1, the J call TRBJ2-5; TRBD1, the table's D call, was not compared with the DNA. TRBV21-1 is shown as a pseudogene. The CDR3 spans 15 residues. The CDR3 reads CASSTGDREWETQYF. The CDR3 DNA follows: TGTGCCAGCAGCACGGGGGACAGGGAGTGGGAGACCCAGTACTTC.

The V and J genes are TRBV6-5 and TRBJ1-2; D remains unclear. In germline, CDR1 is MNHEY, CDR2 SVGAGI. Trimming left V 10 bases short and J 0 bases short, with 18 bases between. The CDR3 sequence is 15 residues long. The CDR3 coding sequence is TGTGCCACCTTGGAACGGAGTTCTTCTAACTATGGCTACACCTTC. This gives the protein CATLERSSSNYGYTF.

The chain has TRBV3-1 (or the pseudogene TRBV3-2) and TRBJ2-7; no clear D. This CDR3 comprises 14 residues. Germline V gives CDR1 LGHDT, CDR2 YNNKEL (reference sequence). Trimming shortened V by 4 bases and J by 0 bases, and 10 bases separated the two germline ends. CDR3 DNA: TGTGCCAGCAGCCCCCAAATGAGCTCCTACGAGCAGTACTTC. As protein: CASSPQMSSYEQYF.

Comment on this clone: The sample has other DNA sequences that encode this CDR3 too. The chain has TRBV6-1 and TRBJ1-6; D is undetermined. Per the germline V gene, CDR1 is MNHNS and CDR2 is SASEGT. This CDR3 has 13 residues. The ends were cut back, 0 bases at V and 7 bases at J, with 4 bases in the middle. CDR3 sequence: CASSEAQNSPLHF. DNA of the CDR3: TGTGCCAGCAGTGAAGCTCAGAATTCACCCCTCCACTTT.

This clone was counted only a few times. This sequence joins TRBV5-1 and TRBJ1-3, with D uncertain. The CDR3 runs to 19 residues. Germline V gene lookup returns CDR1 SGHRS and CDR2 YFSETQ. Trimming took 4 bases from V and 2 from J, leaving 25 bases between them. The CDR3 region has the DNA TGCGCCAGCAGCCGCGACGGTGGAAGAAGCGCTTTTACTGGAAACACCATATATTTT. Its translation is CASSRDGGRSAFTGNTIYF.

The chain has TRBV5-1 and TRBJ1-1, with D maybe TRBD1 (6 bases). The germline V gene has CDR1 SGHRS and CDR2 YFSETQ. The V end was cut by 4 bases, the J end by 3 bases, with 25 bases between. The CDR3 extends over 18 amino acids. The CDR3 DNA is TGCGCCAGCAGCACCCAAACAGGGATCCCCCTTTCGGACACTGAAGCTTTCTTT. Its translation: CASSTQTGIPLSDTEAFF.

The chain carries TRBV5-1 and TRBJ1-3, with TRBD1 matching 7 bases. The CDR3 is 17 residues long. Trimming at V came to 4 bases and at J to 0 bases, leaving 10 bases not matched to a gene. Germline CDR1 reads SGHRS; CDR2 reads YFSETQ. The CDR3 nucleotides read TGCGCCAGCAGCCCTCGGACAGGAGCGGTCTCTGGAAACACCATATATTTT. Protein: CASSPRTGAVSGNTIYF.

This chain links TRBV28 with TRBJ1-6; D uncertain. With 5 bases removed from V and 9 bases from J, the gap between germline ends came to 17 bases. The CDR3 extends over 15 amino acids. Germline V CDR1 and CDR2: MDHEN, SYDVKM. CDR3 DNA: TGTGCCAGCAGTAAACCGGCCGGGGTGGGTTCACCCCTCCACTTT. This sequence encodes CASSKPAGVGSPLHF.